Below are 27 T cell receptor beta chains sequenced from a single sample in a study of beta chain features in type 1 diabetes. The whole isolated RNA underwent reverse transcription, so sequencing captured expressed TCRB transcripts. Data came from immunoSEQ multiplex PCR; TCRdb stores just in-frame clones and leaves some out. The table has some 410,000 clones, about 14% seen once. The sample consisted of naive CD4+ T cells from blood. These receptors were collected from a man aged 30-40 years in good health.

Only a few counts were recorded for this clone. CDR3 in DNA: TGTGCCACAGCCCGGGAGGGCTATGGAGAGCAGTTCTTC. This codes for CATAREGYGEQFF. The V and J genes are TRBV6-5 and TRBJ2-1, with 8 bases aligning to TRBD2. The J segment lost 10 bases and the V segment lost 10 bases, leaving 12 bases of the junction unmatched. Per germline, CDR1 MNHEY and CDR2 SVGAGI. This CDR3 comprises 13 residues.

In this sample, this clone turned up a few times. The rearrangement uses TRBV7-3 and TRBJ2-7; D not resolved. This CDR3 contains 10 residues. Trimming removed 2 bases from V and 6 bases from J, with 2 bases in between. Germline V gene lookup returns CDR1 SGHTA and CDR2 FQGTGA. The DNA of the CDR3 is TGTGCCAGCAGCTTACCCGAGCAGTACGTC. Amino acids: CASSLPEQYV.

There are a few counts of this clone. The chain employs TRBV25-1 and TRBJ2-2; no clear D gene. This CDR3 comprises 13 residues. CDR1 is MGHDK and CDR2 is SYGVNS in the germline V gene. V was clipped by 1 base and J by 6 bases, with 6 bases between them. As DNA, the CDR3 is TGTGCCAGCAGTGAATTCGAGGCCGGGGAGCTGTTTTTT. Protein: CASSEFEAGELFF.

This clone turned up a few times. The V gene is TRBV7-2, the J gene TRBJ2-5; 16 nucleotides agree with TRBD2. V dropped 6 bases and J dropped 4; count of bases not matched to a gene: 14. Germline V gives CDR1 SGHTA, CDR2 FQGNSA. This CDR3 has 19 residues. Here the CDR3 reads CASRPHPGLAGGPRETQYF. The CDR3 nucleotides read TGTGCCAGCAGACCCCATCCGGGACTAGCGGGGGGGCCAAGAGAGACCCAGTACTTC.

V and J are TRBV9 and TRBJ1-2; 7 nucleotides agree with TRBD1. The CDR3 contains 14 residues. V lost 0 bases to trimming and J lost 5 bases; unmatched junction nucleotides: 4. The germline gives CDR1 SGDLS, CDR2 YYNGEE. This chain's CDR3 is CASSVGQGRYGYTF. The CDR3 bases are TGTGCCAGCAGCGTAGGACAGGGCCGGTATGGCTACACCTTC.

The chain couples TRBV5-1 to TRBJ2-3; TRBD1 might be the D (6 bases). CDR1 and CDR2 (germline): SGHRS, YFSETQ. V was cut by 2 bases and J by 6 bases, with 16 bases left in between. CDR3 length: 15 residues. CDR3 sequence: CASSLGDTRRDTQYF. In DNA form, the CDR3 reads TGCGCCAGCAGCTTAGGGGACACTCGGCGGGATACGCAGTATTTT.

V and J are TRBV11-2 and TRBJ2-3; 8 bases are a match to TRBD2. J lost 2 bases, V lost 7 bases, and 11 bases had no gene match. This CDR3 comprises 16 residues. Germline CDR1 reads SGHAT; CDR2 reads FQNNGV. The CDR3 nucleotides read TGTGCCAGCAACCCTGCCAGCGGGAGCGTCACAGATACGCAGTATTTT. This translates into CASNPASGSVTDTQYF. Based on the CDR3 plus reference TRBV11-2 and TRBJ2-3, the full variable domain is EAGVAQSPRYKIIEKRQSVAFWCNPISGHATLYWYQQILGQGPKLLIQFQNNGVVDDSQLPKDRFSAERLKGVDSTLKIQPAKLEDSAVYLCASNPASGSVTDTQYFGPGTRLTVL.

V and J are TRBV4-3 and TRBJ2-3; D unresolved. This CDR3 region has 12 residues. V lost 5 bases, J lost 7 bases, and 10 bases lay in between. Germline CDR1 LGHNA, CDR2 YSLEER. Here the CDR3 reads CASSSVTNTQYF. The CDR3 nucleotides read TGCGCCAGCAGCTCGGTGACAAATACGCAGTATTTT.

The V and J genes are TRBV7-2 and TRBJ2-4; D not certain. Trimming shortened V by 4 bases and J by 7 bases, and 14 bases separated the two germline ends. CDR3 length: 14 amino acids. Germline V lookup: CDR1 SGHTA, CDR2 FQGNSA. Here the CDR3 reads CASSSRLDTNIQYF. In DNA form, the CDR3 reads TGTGCCAGCAGCTCCCGACTTGATACTAACATTCAGTACTTC.

The chain recombines TRBV6-6 with TRBJ2-3, with D unresolved. V lost 6 bases, J lost 6 bases, and 10 bases lay in between. From germline, CDR1 is MNHNY and CDR2 SVGAGI (reference sequence). This CDR3 spans 12 amino acids. CDR3 region: CASSPRSDTQYF. The CDR3 nucleotides are TGTGCCAGCAGCCCGCGTTCCGATACGCAGTATTTT.

V gene TRBV19 combines with J gene TRBJ2-3; 9 nucleotides align to TRBD2. V trimming: 6 bases; J trimming: 0 bases; junction bases outside the gene matches: 4. From germline, CDR1 is LNHDA and CDR2 SQIVND (reference sequence). The CDR3 covers 15 residues. The CDR3 DNA follows: TGTGCCAGTAGACCGCTAGCGGGAAGCACAGATACGCAGTATTTT. This sequence encodes CASRPLAGSTDTQYF. The whole variable domain, remainder taken from reference TRBV19 and TRBJ2-3, is DGGITQSPKYLFRKEGQNVTLSCEQNLNHDAMYWYRQDPGQGLRLIYYSQIVNDFQKGDIAEGYSVSREKKESFPLTVTSAQKNPTAFYLCASRPLAGSTDTQYFGPGTRLTVL.

The V and J genes are TRBV4-2 and TRBJ1-5, with TRBD1 matching 7 bases. With V trimmed by 2 bases and J by 6 bases, 4 bases remained unmatched. The CDR3 is 14 amino acids. Per germline, CDR1 LGHNA and CDR2 YNFKEQ. CDR3 loop: CASSQTGVAQPQHF. Here the CDR3 DNA reads TGTGCCAGCAGCCAAACAGGGGTAGCTCAGCCCCAGCATTTT.

This clone turned up a few times. The rearrangement links TRBV29-1 to TRBJ1-1; 7 bases line up with TRBD1. J was trimmed by 4 bases and V by 5 bases; bases with no gene match: 7. CDR1 is SQVTM, CDR2 ANQGSEA, per germline. The CDR3 length is 13 residues. Written as DNA, the CDR3 is TGCAGCGTTCGACAGGGTTGGAGCACTGAAGCTTTCTTT. Protein sequence: CSVRQGWSTEAFF.

The J gene is TRBJ1-2, the V gene TRBV14; D call uncertain. Germline CDR1 is SGHDN and CDR2 is FVKESK. This CDR3 contains 15 residues. V lost 3 bases and J lost 2, with 13 bases in between. The CDR3 is CASSHLGKINYGYTF. The CDR3 DNA follows: TGTGCCAGCAGCCATTTGGGGAAGATAAACTATGGCTACACCTTC.

This clone was counted a few times. The J gene is TRBJ2-7, the V gene TRBV5-6, with a weak D call TRBD1 (5 bases). CDR1 is SGHDT and CDR2 is YYEEEE in the germline V gene. CDR3 length: 12 residues. V gave up 2 bases and J gave up 6 bases, with 9 bases separating them. The DNA for the CDR3 is TGTGCCAGCAGCTTTGGACAAAGCGAGCAGTACGTC. Translating it yields CASSFGQSEQYV.

The chain carries TRBV7-2 and TRBJ2-7, with D possibly called TRBD1 or TRBD2 (6 bases each). Per germline, CDR1 SGHTA and CDR2 FQGNSA. CDR3 length: 18 amino acids. Trimming pared 3 bases from V and 1 base from J, leaving 22 bases between. The CDR3 nucleotides are TGTGCCAGCAGCTTTGGACAGCGGGCCTCCTTCTTTTCCTACGAGCAGTACTTC. Translated: CASSFGQRASFFSYEQYF.

The chain recombines TRBV23-1 with TRBJ2-7; maybe TRBD1 (5 bases). Being an ORF, TRBV23-1 has a function that is uncertain. The V end was cut by 4 bases, the J end by 8 bases, with 18 bases between. The CDR3 extends over 14 amino acids. The CDR3 region is CASSPTLGAFKQYV. DNA of the CDR3: TGCGCCAGCAGTCCGACGCTAGGGGCTTTCAAGCAGTACGTC.

This clone was observed a single time. The chain employs TRBV7-2 and TRBJ2-7, with D uncertain. There are 13 residues in the CDR3. V lost 0 bases and J lost 4, with 7 bases in between. Germline-derived CDR1 and CDR2 are SGHTA and FQGNSA. The CDR3, as DNA: TGTGCCAGCAGCTTAGCCCCATTTTACGAGCAGTACTTC. It codes for CASSLAPFYEQYF.

The genes are TRBV11-3 and TRBJ2-7; D is undetermined. This CDR3 spans 11 amino acids. V was pared by 5 bases and J by 4 bases, with 6 bases between. CDR1 is SGHNT and CDR2 is YENEEA in the germline V gene. The CDR3 sequence is CASSLVYEQYF. The CDR3 DNA reads as TGTGCCAGCAGCCTAGTTTACGAGCAGTACTTC.

V is TRBV19 and J is TRBJ2-1; D may be TRBD1 (6 bases). The V end lost 5 bases, the J end lost 10 bases, and 12 bases lay between the germline ends. The CDR3 runs to 12 residues. Germline lookup yields CDR1 LNHDA and CDR2 SQIVND (reference sequence). The CDR3 reads CASSPRTEEQFF. The DNA for the CDR3 is TGTGCCAGTAGTCCTCGGACAGAAGAGCAGTTCTTC.

This clone turned up a few times. The genes are TRBV18 and TRBJ2-5; D perhaps matches TRBD2 (6 bases). CDR1 and CDR2 from the germline V gene are KGHSH and LQKENI. V gave up 2 bases and J gave up 4 bases, with 8 bases separating them. CDR3 length equals 13 residues. CDR3 loop: CASSPGTRETQYF. CDR3 sequence (DNA): TGTGCCAGCTCACCAGGGACTCGAGAGACCCAGTACTTC.

This clone appeared a few times. The rearrangement links TRBV18 to TRBJ1-1, with a possible D match to TRBD1 (5 bases). Trimming pared 5 bases from V and 7 bases from J, leaving 14 bases between. CDR1 is KGHSH, CDR2 LQKENI, per germline. The CDR3 consists of 13 residues. CDR3 sequence: CASSSTRDGEAFF. The CDR3, as DNA: TGTGCCAGCTCATCCACGAGGGACGGTGAAGCTTTCTTT.

The gene calls are TRBV29-1 and TRBJ2-3, with 9 positions matching TRBD2. The CDR3 contains 17 residues. Germline V CDR1 and CDR2: SQVTM, ANQGSEA. J lost 5 bases, V lost 2 bases, and 14 bases had no gene match. CDR3 protein: CSVEPRGTGLAQDTQYF. The CDR3 nucleotides are TGCAGCGTTGAACCCCGGGGGACGGGACTAGCCCAAGATACGCAGTATTTT.

This clone was recorded a few times. The chain carries TRBV30 and TRBJ2-4; 7 bases are shared with TRBD2. In germline, CDR1 is GTSNPN, CDR2 SVGIG (reference sequence). V was clipped by 0 bases and J by 6 bases; unmatched bases: 5. This CDR3 region has 14 residues. The CDR3 DNA sequence: TGTGCCTGGAGTGTCGGGAGCGGGGCAAACATTCAGTACTTC. It yields the protein CAWSVGSGANIQYF.

The V and J genes are TRBV28 and TRBJ2-5, with D unresolved. V was cut by 4 bases and J by 4 bases, with 7 bases left in between. Germline V gives CDR1 MDHEN, CDR2 SYDVKM. The CDR3 spans 12 residues. CDR3 nucleotide sequence: TGTGCCAGCAGTTCCAGGAGAGAGACCCAGTACTTC. Amino acid sequence: CASSSRRETQYF.

As for this clone: Germline is not matched at one junction end, which may reflect a read error. This chain connects TRBV7-2 to TRBJ2-4; D uncertain. This CDR3 has 16 amino acids. Germline CDR1 SGHTA, CDR2 FQGNSA. The CDR3 sequence: CASRLGASLAKNIQYF. The DNA for the CDR3 is TGTGCCAGCAGATTAGGAGCATCACTAGCCAAAAACATTCAGTACTTC.

The chain recombines TRBV28 with TRBJ2-7; the match to TRBD1 covers 9 bases. Germline CDR1 reads MDHEN; CDR2 reads SYDVKM. After removal of 6 bases from V and 0 bases from J, the junction contained 0 bases not matched to a gene. This CDR3 is built from 13 residues. Written as DNA, the CDR3 is TGTGCCAGCAGGACAGGGGGCTCCTACGAGCAGTACGTC. This encodes CASRTGGSYEQYV.